Presented here are 5 T cell receptor beta chains from one specimen sequenced in a study of T cell responses to AZD1222 COVID-19 vaccine. Profiled with immunoSEQ multiplex PCR; TCRdb holds only in-frame clones, not every one. The sample yields about 97,000 clones, around nine tenths seen once. This specimen consisted of peripheral blood, obtained on day 0 of AZD1222 vaccination. The receptors were sampled from an adult in good health.

This chain connects TRBV7-2 to TRBJ1-6; the D is unclear. Germline assignment: CDR1 SGHTA and CDR2 FQGNSA. Trimming cost V 5 bases and J 7 bases, with 12 bases left between them. The CDR3 runs to 14 residues. The CDR3: CASSPGGSNSPLHF. As DNA, the CDR3 is TGTGCCAGCAGCCCCGGTGGGTCGAATTCACCCCTCCACTTT.

The CDR3 DNA follows: TGTGCCAGCAGTGACACGGGGCGGGGGGCTGATTTTACGCAGTATTTT. This gives the protein CASSDTGRGADFTQYF. This chain joins TRBV6-1 and TRBJ2-3; 8 bases map to TRBD2. Germline lookup yields CDR1 MNHNS and CDR2 SASEGT. The junction had 13 bases not matched to a gene; V was cut back by 3 bases and J by 8 bases. The CDR3 is 16 amino acids.

The chain joins TRBV7-2 to TRBJ1-3; TRBD1 agrees at 7 bases. Trimming removed 4 bases from V and 2 bases from J; junction bases left unmatched: 5. The CDR3 spans 15 residues. CDR1 and CDR2 (germline): SGHTA, FQGNSA. Here the CDR3 DNA reads TGTGCCAGCAGCTCATCCAGGGGGGCTGGAAACACCATATATTTT. This gives the protein CASSSSRGAGNTIYF.

The chain recombines TRBV27 with TRBJ1-4, with 8 bases aligning to TRBD1. Trimming at V came to 4 bases and at J to 5 bases, leaving 9 bases not matched to a gene. The CDR3 sequence is 16 residues long. Germline V lookup: CDR1 MNHEY, CDR2 SMNVEV (reference sequence). As DNA, the CDR3 is TGTGCCAGCAGTTCCACCAGGACAGGGTGGAATGAAAAACTGTTTTTT. Protein product: CASSSTRTGWNEKLFF.

The chain joins TRBV6-5 to TRBJ2-3; TRBD2 matches at 13 bases. The length of the CDR3 is 15 residues. Trimming removed 8 bases from V and 4 bases from J; junction bases left unmatched: 6. Germline CDR1 is MNHEY and CDR2 is SVGAGI. CDR3 region: CASGRTSGGADTQYF. CDR3 nucleotide sequence: TGTGCCAGCGGAAGGACTAGCGGGGGAGCAGATACGCAGTATTTT.